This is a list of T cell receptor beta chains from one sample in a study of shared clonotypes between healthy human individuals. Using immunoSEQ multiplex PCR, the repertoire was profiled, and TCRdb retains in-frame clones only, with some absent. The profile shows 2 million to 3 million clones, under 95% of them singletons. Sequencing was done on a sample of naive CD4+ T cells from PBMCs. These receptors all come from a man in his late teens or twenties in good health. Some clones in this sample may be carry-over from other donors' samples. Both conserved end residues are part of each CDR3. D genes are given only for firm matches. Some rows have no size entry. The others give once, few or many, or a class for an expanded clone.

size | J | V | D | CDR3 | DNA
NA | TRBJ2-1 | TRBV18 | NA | CASSPPSLLSNEQFF | TGTGCCAGCTCACCACCGTCTCTTTTATCGAATGAGCAGTTCTTC
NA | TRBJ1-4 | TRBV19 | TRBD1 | CASRSDRSNEKLFF | TGTGCCAGCCGTTCGGACAGGAGTAATGAAAAACTGTTTTTT
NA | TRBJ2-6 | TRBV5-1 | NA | CASSLGGSSGANVLTF | TGCGCCAGCAGCTTGGGAGGTAGCTCTGGGGCCAACGTCCTGACTTTC
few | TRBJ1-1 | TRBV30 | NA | CAWQGRLNTEAFF | TGTGCCTGGCAGGGAAGGTTGAACACTGAAGCTTTCTTT
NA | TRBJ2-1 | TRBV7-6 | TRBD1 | CASSSGTGRPGNEQFF | TGTGCCAGCAGCTCAGGGACAGGGAGGCCGGGCAATGAGCAGTTCTTC
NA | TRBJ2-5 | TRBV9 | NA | CASSVRGQQETQYF | TGTGCCAGCAGCGTAAGAGGGCAGCAAGAGACCCAGTACTTC
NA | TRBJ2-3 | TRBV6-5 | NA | CASSYLRTSWADTQYF | TGTGCCAGCAGTTACCTAAGGACAAGTTGGGCAGATACGCAGTATTTT
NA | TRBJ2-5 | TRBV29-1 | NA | CSVDRVSETQYF | TGCAGCGTTGACAGGGTCTCAGAGACCCAGTACTTC
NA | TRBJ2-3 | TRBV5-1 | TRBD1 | CASNRGQADTQYF | TGCGCCAGCAACAGGGGGCAGGCAGATACGCAGTATTTT
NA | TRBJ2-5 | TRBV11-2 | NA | CASSLDPRTPVETQYF | TGTGCCAGCAGCTTAGATCCCCGGACGCCAGTCGAGACCCAGTACTTC
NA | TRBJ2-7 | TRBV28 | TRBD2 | CASSLLAGIRGEQYF | TGTGCCAGCAGTTTGCTAGCGGGGATCCGGGGGGAGCAGTACTTC
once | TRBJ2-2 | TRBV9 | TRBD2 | CASSELAGPTGELFF | TGTGCCAGCAGCGAACTAGCGGGGCCCACCGGGGAGCTGTTTTTT
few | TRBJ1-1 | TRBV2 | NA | CASLGDGTEAFF | TGTGCCAGCCTCGGGGACGGCACTGAAGCTTTCTTT
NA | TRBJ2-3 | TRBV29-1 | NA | CSVEGTLTDTQYF | TGCAGCGTTGAAGGGACCCTCACAGATACGCAGTATTTT
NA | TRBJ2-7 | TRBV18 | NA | CASSRDKVYEQYF | TGTGCCAGCTCAAGGGACAAGGTCTACGAGCAGTACTTC
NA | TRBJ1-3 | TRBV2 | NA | CASVAGPSSGNTIYF | TGTGCCAGCGTAGCAGGTCCCTCCTCTGGAAACACCATATATTTT
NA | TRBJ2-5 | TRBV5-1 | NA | CASSLGQGGETQYF | TGCGCCAGCAGCTTGGGGCAGGGGGGAGAGACCCAGTACTTC
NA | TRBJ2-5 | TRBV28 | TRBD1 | CASSPPGQMKETQYF | TGTGCCAGCAGTCCCCCGGGACAGATGAAAGAGACCCAGTACTTC